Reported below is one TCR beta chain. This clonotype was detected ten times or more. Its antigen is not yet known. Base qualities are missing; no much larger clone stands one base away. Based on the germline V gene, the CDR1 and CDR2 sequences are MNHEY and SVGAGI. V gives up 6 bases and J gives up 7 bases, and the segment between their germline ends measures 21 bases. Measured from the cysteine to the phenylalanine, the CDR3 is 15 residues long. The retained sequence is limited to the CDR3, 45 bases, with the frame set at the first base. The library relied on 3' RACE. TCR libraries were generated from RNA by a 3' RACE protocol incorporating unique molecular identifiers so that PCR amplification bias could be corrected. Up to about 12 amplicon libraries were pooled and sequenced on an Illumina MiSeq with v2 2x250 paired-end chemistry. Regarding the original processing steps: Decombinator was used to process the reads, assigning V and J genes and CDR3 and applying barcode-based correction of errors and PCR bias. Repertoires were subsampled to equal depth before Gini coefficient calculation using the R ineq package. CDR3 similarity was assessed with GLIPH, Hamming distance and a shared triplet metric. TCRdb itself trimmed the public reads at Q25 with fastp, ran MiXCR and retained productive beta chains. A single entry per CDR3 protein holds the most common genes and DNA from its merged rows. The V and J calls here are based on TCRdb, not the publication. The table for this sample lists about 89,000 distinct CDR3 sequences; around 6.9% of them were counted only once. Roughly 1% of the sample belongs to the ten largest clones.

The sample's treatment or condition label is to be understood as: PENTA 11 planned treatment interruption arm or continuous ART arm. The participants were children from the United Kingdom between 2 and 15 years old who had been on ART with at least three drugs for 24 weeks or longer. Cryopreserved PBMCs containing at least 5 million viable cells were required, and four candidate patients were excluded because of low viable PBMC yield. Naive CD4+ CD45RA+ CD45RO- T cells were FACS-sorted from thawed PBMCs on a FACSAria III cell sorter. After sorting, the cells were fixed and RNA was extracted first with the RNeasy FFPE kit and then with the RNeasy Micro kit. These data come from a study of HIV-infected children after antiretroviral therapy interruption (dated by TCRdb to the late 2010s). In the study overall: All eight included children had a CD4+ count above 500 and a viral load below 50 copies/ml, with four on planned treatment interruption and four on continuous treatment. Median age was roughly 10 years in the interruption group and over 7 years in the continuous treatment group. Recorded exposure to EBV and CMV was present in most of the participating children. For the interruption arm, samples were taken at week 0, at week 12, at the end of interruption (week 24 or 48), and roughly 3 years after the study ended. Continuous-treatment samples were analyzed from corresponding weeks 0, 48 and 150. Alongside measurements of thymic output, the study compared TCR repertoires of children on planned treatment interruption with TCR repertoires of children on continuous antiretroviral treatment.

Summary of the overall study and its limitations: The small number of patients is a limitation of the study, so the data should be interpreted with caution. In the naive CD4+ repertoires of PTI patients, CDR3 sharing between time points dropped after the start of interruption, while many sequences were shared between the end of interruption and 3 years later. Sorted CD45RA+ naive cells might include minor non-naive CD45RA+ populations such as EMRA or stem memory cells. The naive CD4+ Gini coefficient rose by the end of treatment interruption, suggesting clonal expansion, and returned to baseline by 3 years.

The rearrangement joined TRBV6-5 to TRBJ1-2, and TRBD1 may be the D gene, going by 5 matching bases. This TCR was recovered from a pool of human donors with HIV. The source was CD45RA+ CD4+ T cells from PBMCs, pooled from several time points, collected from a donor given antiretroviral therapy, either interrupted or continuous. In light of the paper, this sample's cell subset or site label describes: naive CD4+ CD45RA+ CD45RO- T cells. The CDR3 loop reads CASRYLTVQPLGYTF. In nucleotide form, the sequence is TGTGCCAGCAGGTACCTGACAGTTCAACCCCTTGGCTACACCTTC.